Detailed here is one T cell receptor (beta chain). Its antigen remains unknown. For TCRbeta, the library was prepared with unique molecular identifiers. MiXCR, applied by TCRdb to the PCR reads, yields one record per CDR3 protein. In the table there are fewer than 550,000 distinct CDR3 sequences, over 10% of which are singletons. This specimen comes from a study of T-cell reconstitution after alpha-beta-depleted transplantation in children. Study observations and caveats: Several hundred rapidly expanded clones from non-depleted graft cells reportedly supplied alpha-beta T cells about two months post-transplant. Some patients showed high day-60 TCRbeta diversity, which derived from surviving recipient T cells and thymic progenitors.

CDR1 is MNHEY and CDR2 is SVGAGI in the germline V gene. V lost 2 bases to trimming and J lost 1 base, with 6 bases between them. The CDR3 is 14 residues long. Sequences were derived from PBMCs, mostly from graft donor cells, sampled 180 days after TCRalphabeta/CD19-depleted stem cell transplant. The clonotype originates from a female patient aged 2 to 10 who had a stem cell transplant for aplastic anemia, so the T cells may come from the graft donor. The rearrangement uses TRBV6-5 and TRBJ1-5, with D perhaps TRBD1 (5 bases). The CDR3: CASSYRQSNQPQHF. CDR3 nucleotides: TGTGCCAGCAGTTACCGACAGAGCAATCAGCCCCAGCATTTT.